This TCR beta chain was sequenced for a study of blood T cell repertoires in COVID-19. Study information: The samples span acute and convalescent COVID-19 from the United States, Italy and Spain. From T cells, B-cell-depleted T cells, or PBMCs came the material, which was cDNA or gDNA.

The CDR3 length is 16 residues. The germline V gene encodes CDR1 SNHLY and CDR2 FYNNEI. Trimming stripped 8 bases from V and 0 bases from J, with 20 bases between. Authors' data handling: Scientists estimated how many nucleated cells there were by amplifying reference gene primers. The assay was immunoSEQ multiplex PCR, and TCRdb's table has in-frame clones only and misses some. That table is the source of V, J and clone size, and D and trimming were worked out from the DNA. Here the sample spans over 85,000 clones, 70% to 90% being singletons. The chain has TRBV2 and TRBJ2-7; a possible D gene is TRBD2 (6 bases). The specimen was peripheral blood. The TCR was taken from a man aged 35-49 years with active or convalescent COVID-19. CDR3 bases: TGTGCCAGCGCCCGCGGGGTGGCGGCGAGCTCCTACGAGCAGTACTTC. As protein: CASARGVAASSYEQYF.